The clone carrying this T cell receptor beta chain turned up a few times. The data originate from a study of T cell changes during pregnancy in multiple sclerosis. This CDR3 has 9 amino acids. CDR1 is SEHNR, CDR2 FQNEAQ, per germline (reference sequence). The table came from immunoSEQ multiplex PCR; TCRdb's copy has only in-frame clones and leaves some out. The profile shows around 57,000 clones, around 92% of them singletons. V gene TRBV7-9 combines with J gene TRBJ1-1, with D perhaps matching TRBD1 (5 bases). This specimen consisted of peripheral blood, obtained after pregnancy. This clonotype originated in a female donor in good health, enrolled as a control in a pregnancy study. As DNA, the CDR3 is TGTAGGGGGAACACTGAAGCTTTCTTT. This translates into CRGNTEAFF.